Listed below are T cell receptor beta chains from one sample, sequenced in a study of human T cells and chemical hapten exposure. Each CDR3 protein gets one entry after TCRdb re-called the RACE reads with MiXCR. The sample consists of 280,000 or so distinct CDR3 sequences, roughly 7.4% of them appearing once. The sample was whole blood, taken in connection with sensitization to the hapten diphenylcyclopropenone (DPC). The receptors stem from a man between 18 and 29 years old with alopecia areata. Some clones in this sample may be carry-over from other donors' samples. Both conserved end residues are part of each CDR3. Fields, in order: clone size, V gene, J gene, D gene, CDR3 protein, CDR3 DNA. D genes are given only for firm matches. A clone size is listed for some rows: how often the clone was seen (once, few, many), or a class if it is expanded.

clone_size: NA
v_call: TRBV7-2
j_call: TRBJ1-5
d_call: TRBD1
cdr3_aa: CASSFGTGKYQPQHF
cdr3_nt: TGTGCCAGCAGCTTCGGGACAGGGAAGTATCAGCCCCAGCATTTT

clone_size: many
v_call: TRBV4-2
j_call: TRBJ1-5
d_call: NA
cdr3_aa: CASSQDPRTANNQPQHF
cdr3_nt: TGTGCCAGCAGCCAAGATCCCAGGACGGCGAACAATCAGCCCCAGCATTTT

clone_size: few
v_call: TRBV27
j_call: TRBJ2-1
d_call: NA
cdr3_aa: CASSSRISTVNEQFF
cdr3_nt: TGTGCCAGCAGTTCGCGGATTTCGACGGTGAATGAGCAGTTCTTC

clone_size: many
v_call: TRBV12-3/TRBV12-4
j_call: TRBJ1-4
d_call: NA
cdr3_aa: CASSLGRGDEKLFF
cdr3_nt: TGTGCCAGCAGTTTGGGCAGGGGAGATGAAAAACTGTTTTTT

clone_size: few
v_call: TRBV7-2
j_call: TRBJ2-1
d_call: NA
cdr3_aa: CASSLRWSSYNEQFF
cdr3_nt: TGTGCCAGCAGCTTAAGGTGGAGCTCCTACAATGAGCAGTTCTTC

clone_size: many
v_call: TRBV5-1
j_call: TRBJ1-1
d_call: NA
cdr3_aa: CASSGGMGLNTEAFF
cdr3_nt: TGCGCCAGCAGCGGTGGCATGGGGTTGAACACTGAAGCTTTCTTT

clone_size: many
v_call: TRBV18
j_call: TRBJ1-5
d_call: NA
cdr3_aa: CASSPKGWYGQPQHF
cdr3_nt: TGTGCCAGCTCACCAAAAGGGTGGTACGGTCAGCCCCAGCATTTT

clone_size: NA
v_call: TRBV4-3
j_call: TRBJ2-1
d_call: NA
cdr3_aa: CASSSDPGPLTGLSSYNEQFF
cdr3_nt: TGCGCCAGCAGCTCGGACCCGGGCCCCCTAACGGGCCTGAGCTCCTACAATGAGCAGTTCTTC

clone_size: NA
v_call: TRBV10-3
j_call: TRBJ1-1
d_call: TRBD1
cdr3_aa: CAITGTGNTEAFF
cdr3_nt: TGTGCCATCACCGGGACAGGGAACACTGAAGCTTTCTTT

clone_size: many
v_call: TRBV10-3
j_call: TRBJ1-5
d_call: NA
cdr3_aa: CAIRQGRNQPQHF
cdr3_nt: TGTGCCATCAGACAGGGCCGGAATCAGCCCCAGCATTTT

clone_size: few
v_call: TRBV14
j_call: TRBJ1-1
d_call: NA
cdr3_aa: CASSQITRNTEAFF
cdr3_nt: TGTGCCAGCAGCCAAATAACGAGAAACACTGAAGCTTTCTTT

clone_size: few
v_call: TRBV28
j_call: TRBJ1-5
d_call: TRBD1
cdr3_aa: CASSSPGQVNQPQHF
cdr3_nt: TGTGCCAGCAGCAGTCCTGGACAGGTAAATCAGCCCCAGCATTTT

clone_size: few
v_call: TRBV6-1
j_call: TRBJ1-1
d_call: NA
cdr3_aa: CASSEAVQGTEAFF
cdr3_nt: TGTGCCAGCAGTGAAGCGGTTCAGGGGACTGAAGCTTTCTTT

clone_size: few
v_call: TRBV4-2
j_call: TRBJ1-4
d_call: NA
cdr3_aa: CASSQDVTAENEKLFF
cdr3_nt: TGTGCCAGCAGCCAAGACGTAACGGCTGAAAATGAAAAACTGTTTTTT

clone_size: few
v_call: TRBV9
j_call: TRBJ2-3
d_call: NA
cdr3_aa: CASSVAGQGWDTDTQYF
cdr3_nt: TGTGCCAGCAGCGTAGCAGGTCAGGGGTGGGACACAGATACGCAGTATTTT

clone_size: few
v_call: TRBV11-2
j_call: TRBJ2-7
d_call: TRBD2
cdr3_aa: CASSPLVAGAYEQYF
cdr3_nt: TGTGCCAGCAGCCCCCTCGTGGCGGGGGCCTACGAGCAGTACTTC

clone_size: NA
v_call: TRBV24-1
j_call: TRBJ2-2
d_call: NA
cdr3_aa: CATSDTRENTGELFF
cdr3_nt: TGTGCCACCAGTGATACCAGGGAGAACACCGGGGAGCTGTTTTTT

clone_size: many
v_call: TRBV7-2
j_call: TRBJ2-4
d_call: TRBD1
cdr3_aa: CASSSRTGGSLAKNIQYF
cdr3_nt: TGTGCCAGCAGCTCCAGGACAGGGGGGTCATTAGCCAAAAACATTCAGTACTTC

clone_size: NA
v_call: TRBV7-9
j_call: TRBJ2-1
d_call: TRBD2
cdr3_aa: CASSLASGGADEQFF
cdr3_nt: TGTGCCAGCAGCTTAGCTAGCGGGGGGGCAGATGAGCAGTTCTTC

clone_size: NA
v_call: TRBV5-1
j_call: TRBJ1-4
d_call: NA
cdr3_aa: CASSPRDGWNEKLFF
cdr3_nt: TGCGCCAGCAGCCCGAGGGACGGTTGGAATGAAAAACTGTTTTTT

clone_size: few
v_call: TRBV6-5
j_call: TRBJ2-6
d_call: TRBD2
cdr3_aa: CASRYQLAGDHSGANVLTF
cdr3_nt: TGTGCCAGCAGATACCAGCTAGCGGGGGACCACTCTGGGGCCAACGTCCTGACTTTC

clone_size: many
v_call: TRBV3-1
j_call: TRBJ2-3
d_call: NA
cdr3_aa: CASSQDASSTDTQYF
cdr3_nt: TGTGCCAGCAGCCAAGATGCCTCTAGCACAGATACGCAGTATTTT

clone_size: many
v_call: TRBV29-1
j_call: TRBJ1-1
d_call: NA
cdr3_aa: CSVEEYSNTEAFF
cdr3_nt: TGCAGCGTTGAAGAATACAGTAACACTGAAGCTTTCTTT

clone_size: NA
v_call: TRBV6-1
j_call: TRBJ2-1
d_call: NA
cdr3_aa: CASTRGNEQFF
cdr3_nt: TGTGCCAGCACCCGAGGGAATGAGCAGTTCTTC

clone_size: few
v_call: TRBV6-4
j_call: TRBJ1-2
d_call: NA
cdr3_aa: CASRQGSGYGYTF
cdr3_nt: TGTGCCAGCAGACAGGGTTCGGGCTATGGCTACACCTTC

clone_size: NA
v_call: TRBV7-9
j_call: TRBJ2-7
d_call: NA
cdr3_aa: CASSPGYEQHF
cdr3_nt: TGTGCCAGCAGCCCAGGGTACGAGCAGCACTTC

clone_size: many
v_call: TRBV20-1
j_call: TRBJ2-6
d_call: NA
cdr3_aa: CSAASGANVLTF
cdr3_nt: TGCAGTGCGGCCTCTGGGGCCAACGTCCTGACTTTC

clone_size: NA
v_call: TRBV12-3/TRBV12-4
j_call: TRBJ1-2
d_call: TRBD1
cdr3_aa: CASSPGQGRVGTF
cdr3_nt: TGTGCCAGCAGTCCCGGACAGGGGAGGGTTGGCACCTTC

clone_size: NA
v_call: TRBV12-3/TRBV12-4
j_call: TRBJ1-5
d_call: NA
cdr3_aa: CASSLWDGSNQPQHF
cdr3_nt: TGTGCCAGCAGTTTGTGGGACGGTAGCAATCAGCCCCAGCATTTT